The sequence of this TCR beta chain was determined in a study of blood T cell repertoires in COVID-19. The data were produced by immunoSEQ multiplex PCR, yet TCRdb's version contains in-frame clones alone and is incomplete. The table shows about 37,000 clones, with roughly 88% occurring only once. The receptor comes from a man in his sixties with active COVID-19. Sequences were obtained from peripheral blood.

Here the CDR3 DNA reads TGTGCCAGCAGCTTAGGCGGGAGGGCCGCCACAGATACGCAGTATTTT. Translated: CASSLGGRAATDTQYF. The chain is built from TRBV13 and TRBJ2-3, with TRBD2 matching 8 bases. This CDR3 has 16 residues. The V gene end was trimmed by 0 bases and the J gene end by 2 bases; junction bases not matched to a gene: 4. Germline V gene lookup returns CDR1 PRHDT and CDR2 FYEKMQ (reference sequence).